Listed below are T cell receptor beta chains from one sample, sequenced in a study of T cells in Graves' hyperthyroidism and ophthalmopathy. A single record per CDR3 protein comes from TCRdb applying MiXCR to the multiplex PCR reads. The sample contains roughly 180,000 distinct CDR3 sequences, less than 10% of which appear only once. The sequenced sample was blood. These receptors originate from a woman aged 18-29 years with Graves' hyperthyroidism that later progressed to Graves' ophthalmopathy. Each CDR3 is given without its conserved first and last residue.

v_call: TRBV7-8
j_call: TRBJ2-7
cdr3_aa: ASSSGSGDLSYEQY

v_call: TRBV12-3/TRBV12-4
j_call: TRBJ2-1
cdr3_aa: ASSARGSSYNEQF

v_call: TRBV25-1
j_call: TRBJ2-2
cdr3_aa: ASSGRVGERNTGELF

v_call: TRBV7-2
j_call: TRBJ2-3
cdr3_aa: ASSFQITQY

v_call: TRBV3-1
j_call: TRBJ2-3
cdr3_aa: ASSLSGVGTDTQY

v_call: TRBV30
j_call: TRBJ2-3
cdr3_aa: AWSVLGTQY

v_call: TRBV3-1
j_call: TRBJ2-5
cdr3_aa: ASSQDRGLAKETQY

v_call: TRBV7-9
j_call: TRBJ1-2
cdr3_aa: ASSFFRGEASRNNYGYT

v_call: TRBV6-1
j_call: TRBJ1-1
cdr3_aa: ASRSSPGTEAF

v_call: TRBV10-3
j_call: TRBJ1-2
cdr3_aa: AISEPDRGPGYT

v_call: TRBV4-2
j_call: TRBJ1-1
cdr3_aa: ASSQDWGMNTEAF

v_call: TRBV19
j_call: TRBJ2-1
cdr3_aa: ASSRNGQAWDEQF

v_call: TRBV15
j_call: TRBJ2-7
cdr3_aa: ATSKGGDREKYEQY

v_call: TRBV27
j_call: TRBJ1-2
cdr3_aa: ASSLDGRRSGYT

v_call: TRBV10-2
j_call: TRBJ2-3
cdr3_aa: ASSERRGGRLLPDTQY

v_call: TRBV9
j_call: TRBJ2-2
cdr3_aa: ASSSDGPYTGELF

v_call: TRBV7-9
j_call: TRBJ1-2
cdr3_aa: ASSLEGGFGYT

v_call: TRBV5-1
j_call: TRBJ2-7
cdr3_aa: ASSEGTGATYEQY

v_call: TRBV6-6
j_call: TRBJ1-2
cdr3_aa: ASSYSMDRGAYGYT

v_call: TRBV6-1
j_call: TRBJ1-6
cdr3_aa: ASSDNRGLIGSPLH

v_call: TRBV20-1
j_call: TRBJ2-1
cdr3_aa: SARDDITTGRDNEQF